This T cell receptor (beta chain) was sequenced for a study of T cell repertoires in cytomegalovirus infection. TCRdb re-analysed the reads in MiXCR, keeping a single row per CDR3 protein. This sample has some 940,000 distinct CDR3 sequences, with around a third found just once. This clonotype was recorded a few times. Antigen: not known. The CDR3 length is 13 residues. The germline gives CDR1 MNHEY, CDR2 SVGAGI. V was pared by 8 bases and J by 0 bases, with 3 bases of the junction left unmatched. The starting material was cultured CD8+ T cells from PBMCs, obtained from culture after CMV antigen stimulation. The sequence was collected from a human donor in good health (CMV status not recorded). Some clones in this sample may be carry-over from other donors' samples. V gene TRBV6-5 combines with J gene TRBJ1-1; TRBD1 aligns across 7 bases. The CDR3 DNA reads TGTGCCAGCGGCGGGACAGTGAACACTGAAGCTTTCTTT. Its translation is CASGGTVNTEAFF.